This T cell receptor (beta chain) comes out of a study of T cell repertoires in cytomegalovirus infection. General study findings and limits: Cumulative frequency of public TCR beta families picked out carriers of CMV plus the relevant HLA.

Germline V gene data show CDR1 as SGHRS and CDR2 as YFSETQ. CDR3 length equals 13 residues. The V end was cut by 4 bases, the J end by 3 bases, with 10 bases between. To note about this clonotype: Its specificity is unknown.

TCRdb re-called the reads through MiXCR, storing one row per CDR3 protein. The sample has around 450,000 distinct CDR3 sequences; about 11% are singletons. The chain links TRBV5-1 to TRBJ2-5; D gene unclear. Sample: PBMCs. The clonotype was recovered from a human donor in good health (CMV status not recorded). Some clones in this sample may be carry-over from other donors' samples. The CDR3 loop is CASSAPPEETQYF. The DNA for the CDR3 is TGCGCCAGCAGCGCCCCCCCCGAAGAGACCCAGTACTTC.